This is a list of T cell receptor beta chains from one sample in a study of CD8+CD57+ T cells in acquired aplastic anemia. TCRdb processed the reads anew with MiXCR; each CDR3 protein has one entry. This table has 150,000 or so distinct CDR3 sequences, less than 60% appearing once. The sample was sorted CD4+, CD8+, or CD8+CD57+ T cells (not recorded which) from PBMCs. These receptors were collected from a human donor with aplastic anemia. Each CDR3 is given with its conserved first and last residue. D genes are given only for firm matches. Not every row has a clone size; where given, it reads once, few, many or a size class.

CDR3 length: 14; J gene: TRBJ2-7; V gene: TRBV28; clone size: many; D gene: TRBD1; CDR3 DNA: TGTGCCAGCTATCCGGGACAGGGGCCTTACGAGCAGTACTTC; CDR3 protein: CASYPGQGPYEQYF
CDR3 length: 16; J gene: TRBJ2-3; V gene: TRBV19; clone size: NA; D gene: NA; CDR3 DNA: TGTGCCAGCAGCTCCCCGCAGGGACAAAGCACAGATACGCAGTATTTT; CDR3 protein: CASSSPQGQSTDTQYF
CDR3 length: 15; J gene: TRBJ2-7; V gene: TRBV7-2; clone size: NA; D gene: TRBD1; CDR3 DNA: TGTGCCAGCAGCTTAGGGGTCACAGGGGGCGACGAGCAGTACTTC; CDR3 protein: CASSLGVTGGDEQYF
CDR3 length: 13; J gene: TRBJ2-5; V gene: TRBV20-1; clone size: many; D gene: NA; CDR3 DNA: TGCAGTGCTTTACAGGGCCCACAAGAGACCCAGTACTTC; CDR3 protein: CSALQGPQETQYF
CDR3 length: 16; J gene: TRBJ2-2; V gene: TRBV27; clone size: few; D gene: NA; CDR3 DNA: TGTGCCAGCACACCACTCGGAACTACCGGCACCGGGGAGCTGTTTTTT; CDR3 protein: CASTPLGTTGTGELFF
CDR3 length: 15; J gene: TRBJ2-1; V gene: TRBV19; clone size: NA; D gene: TRBD2; CDR3 DNA: TGTGCCGGTAGCATAGGGGCGGGAGGTCTTAGTGAGCAGTTCTTC; CDR3 protein: CAGSIGAGGLSEQFF
CDR3 length: 19; J gene: TRBJ2-3; V gene: TRBV2; clone size: many; D gene: TRBD1; CDR3 DNA: TGTGCCAGCAATGATGCAGGGGGCGCGGTGGGAGGTAGCACAGATACGCAGTATTTT; CDR3 protein: CASNDAGGAVGGSTDTQYF
CDR3 length: 13; J gene: TRBJ1-2; V gene: TRBV12-3/TRBV12-4; clone size: NA; D gene: NA; CDR3 DNA: TGTGCCAGCAGTCTAATCATCCAGCATGGCTACACCTTC; CDR3 protein: CASSLIIQHGYTF
CDR3 length: 13; J gene: TRBJ2-7; V gene: TRBV7-9; clone size: NA; D gene: NA; CDR3 DNA: TGTGCCAGCAGGGCGGGGCAGACCTACGAGCAGTACTTC; CDR3 protein: CASRAGQTYEQYF
CDR3 length: 14; J gene: TRBJ2-3; V gene: TRBV2; clone size: many; D gene: TRBD1; CDR3 DNA: TGTGCCAGCAGTGGACAGGGAATGTCAGATACGCAGTATTTT; CDR3 protein: CASSGQGMSDTQYF
CDR3 length: 14; J gene: TRBJ1-4; V gene: TRBV28; clone size: NA; D gene: NA; CDR3 DNA: TGTGCCAGCAGGGCAGGCAGGGGCAGAGAAAAGCTGTTTTTT; CDR3 protein: CASRAGRGREKLFF
CDR3 length: 14; J gene: TRBJ1-4; V gene: TRBV7-2; clone size: many; D gene: TRBD1; CDR3 DNA: TGTGCCAGCAGCACTCGACAGGGTAATGAAAAACTGTTTTTT; CDR3 protein: CASSTRQGNEKLFF
CDR3 length: 14; J gene: TRBJ1-6; V gene: TRBV20-1; clone size: NA; D gene: NA; CDR3 DNA: TGCAGTGCGTGGACCGGGGGGAATAATTCACCCCTCCACTTT; CDR3 protein: CSAWTGGNNSPLHF
CDR3 length: 14; J gene: TRBJ2-3; V gene: TRBV28; clone size: NA; D gene: TRBD2; CDR3 DNA: TGTGCCAGCGGTACTAGCGGGAGAACTGATACGCAGTATTTT; CDR3 protein: CASGTSGRTDTQYF
CDR3 length: 11; J gene: TRBJ1-2; V gene: TRBV28; clone size: many; D gene: NA; CDR3 DNA: TGTGCCAGCGGCCGGGGCTTTGGCTACACCTTC; CDR3 protein: CASGRGFGYTF
CDR3 length: 17; J gene: TRBJ2-5; V gene: TRBV7-2; clone size: NA; D gene: TRBD1; CDR3 DNA: TGTGCCAGCAGCTCTGGACAGGGAATGAGGAAGCAAGAGACCCAGTACTTC; CDR3 protein: CASSSGQGMRKQETQYF
CDR3 length: 16; J gene: TRBJ2-1; V gene: TRBV29-1; clone size: NA; D gene: NA; CDR3 DNA: TGCAGCGTTGAAGAAGTCGCTATTAGCCTAAGCCCTGAGCAGTTCTTC; CDR3 protein: CSVEEVAISLSPEQFF
CDR3 length: 15; J gene: TRBJ2-3; V gene: TRBV18; clone size: NA; D gene: TRBD1; CDR3 DNA: TGTGCCAGCTCACCCGGGACAGGGGGAGGAGATACGCAGTATTTT; CDR3 protein: CASSPGTGGGDTQYF
CDR3 length: 15; J gene: TRBJ2-7; V gene: TRBV7-9; clone size: NA; D gene: NA; CDR3 DNA: TGTGCCAGCAGCTTGGACGGCGGAGCGCGGGACGAGCAGTACTTC; CDR3 protein: CASSLDGGARDEQYF
CDR3 length: 15; J gene: TRBJ1-5; V gene: TRBV6-5; clone size: many; D gene: NA; CDR3 DNA: TGTGCCAGCAGTTACATAGGGGGTGGCAATCAGCCCCAGCATTTT; CDR3 protein: CASSYIGGGNQPQHF
CDR3 length: 12; J gene: TRBJ2-7; V gene: TRBV7-8; clone size: NA; D gene: NA; CDR3 DNA: TGTGCCAGCAGCCCGGACGACTACGAGCAGTACTTC; CDR3 protein: CASSPDDYEQYF
CDR3 length: 14; J gene: TRBJ2-7; V gene: TRBV10-3; clone size: many; D gene: TRBD2; CDR3 DNA: TGTGCCATCGGCCGGGGCGGGAGCCCCTACGAGCAGTACTTC; CDR3 protein: CAIGRGGSPYEQYF
CDR3 length: 12; J gene: TRBJ1-2; V gene: TRBV29-1; clone size: NA; D gene: NA; CDR3 DNA: TGCAGCGTTGTTGCAGCTAACTATGGCTACACCTTC; CDR3 protein: CSVVAANYGYTF
CDR3 length: 16; J gene: TRBJ2-3; V gene: TRBV7-2; clone size: many; D gene: TRBD2; CDR3 DNA: TGTGCCAGCAGCCCAGTTGGGACTAGCGGAGGAGATACGCAGTATTTT; CDR3 protein: CASSPVGTSGGDTQYF
CDR3 length: 12; J gene: TRBJ1-5; V gene: TRBV24-1; clone size: NA; D gene: NA; CDR3 DNA: TGTGCCACCAGTTCCATAGGTCAGCCCCAGCATTTT; CDR3 protein: CATSSIGQPQHF
CDR3 length: 15; J gene: TRBJ2-3; V gene: TRBV7-9; clone size: many; D gene: TRBD1; CDR3 DNA: TGTGCCAGCAGCTTAGAGGGGGCGGACACAGATACGCAGTATTTT; CDR3 protein: CASSLEGADTDTQYF
CDR3 length: 15; J gene: TRBJ2-1; V gene: TRBV2; clone size: NA; D gene: NA; CDR3 DNA: TGTGCCAGCAGTGAGACACGGGTCGGGATTAATGAGCAGTTCTTC; CDR3 protein: CASSETRVGINEQFF
CDR3 length: 16; J gene: TRBJ1-3; V gene: TRBV30; clone size: NA; D gene: NA; CDR3 DNA: TGTGCCTGGAGTGTCGGTAGTAGGCAGAGGGGAAACACCATATATTTT; CDR3 protein: CAWSVGSRQRGNTIYF
CDR3 length: 13; J gene: TRBJ2-7; V gene: TRBV20-1; clone size: NA; D gene: TRBD1; CDR3 DNA: TGCAGTGCAAGACACACAGGGGGCTACGAGCAGTACTTC; CDR3 protein: CSARHTGGYEQYF
CDR3 length: 14; J gene: TRBJ1-2; V gene: TRBV28; clone size: few; D gene: NA; CDR3 DNA: TGTGCCAGCAGTCAGGACTGGGGTCGGTATGGCTACACCTTC; CDR3 protein: CASSQDWGRYGYTF
CDR3 length: 16; J gene: TRBJ2-2; V gene: TRBV29-1; clone size: NA; D gene: NA; CDR3 DNA: TGCAGCGTCTCTGCCCGACCCGAACCGAACACCGGGGAGCTGTTTTTT; CDR3 protein: CSVSARPEPNTGELFF